Shown below are 30 T cell receptor beta chains from a single sample sequenced in a study of blood T cell repertoires in COVID-19. Some clones are missing from TCRdb's copy, which holds only in-frame ones; the method was immunoSEQ multiplex PCR. In the table there are 120,000 to 150,000 clones, 65% to 80% of which are singletons. Material for sequencing was peripheral blood. The receptors come from a man between 60 and 75 years old with acute or convalescent COVID-19.

V and J are TRBV6-4 and TRBJ2-1; 11 bases map to TRBD2. Germline CDR1 reads MRHNA; CDR2 reads SNTAGT. Unmatched junction bases numbered 9, after V lost 8 bases and J lost 6 bases. CDR3 length equals 15 residues. The CDR3 protein is CASSLAGGTGNEQFF. In DNA form, the CDR3 reads TGTGCCAGCTCTTTAGCGGGGGGGACCGGCAATGAGCAGTTCTTC.

This clone is a singleton in its sample. The rearrangement links TRBV5-1 to TRBJ2-5, with 8 bases aligning to TRBD1. This CDR3 spans 13 amino acids. The J segment lost 1 base and the V segment lost 4 bases, leaving 0 bases of the junction unmatched. The germline V gene encodes CDR1 SGHRS and CDR2 YFSETQ. The CDR3 is CASSGTGQETQYF. The CDR3 coding sequence is TGCGCCAGCAGCGGGACAGGCCAAGAGACCCAGTACTTC.

This clone appeared a single time. The gene calls are TRBV10-3 and TRBJ2-1; D possibly corresponds to TRBD2 (6 bases). V lost 7 bases to trimming and J lost 5 bases, with 15 bases between them. CDR3 length: 14 residues. Per germline, CDR1 ENHRY and CDR2 SYGVKD. The CDR3 nucleotides are TGTGCCATCATGTCAGCGGGTAGCGACAATGAGCAGTTCTTC. Its protein product is CAIMSAGSDNEQFF.

This chain links TRBV4-1 with TRBJ2-1; TRBD2 agrees at 9 bases. The CDR3 runs to 15 residues. Germline lookup yields CDR1 MGHRA and CDR2 YSYEKL. After removal of 1 base from V and 7 bases from J, the junction contained 5 bases not matched to a gene. The CDR3 here is CASSQVSGSPNEQFF. The DNA for the CDR3 is TGCGCCAGCAGCCAAGTTAGCGGGAGTCCGAATGAGCAGTTCTTC.

This rearrangement joins TRBV5-5 to TRBJ1-5; 8 bases match TRBD1. Looked up from germline, CDR1 is SGHKS and CDR2 is YYEKEE (reference sequence). The V gene end was trimmed by 3 bases and the J gene end by 0 bases; junction bases not matched to a gene: 8. The CDR3 is made up of 17 amino acids. As DNA, the CDR3 is TGTGCCAGCAGCTCAGGACAGGGTGTTAATAGCAATCAGCCCCAGCATTTT. Translation: CASSSGQGVNSNQPQHF.

By sample share, this clone is medium-sized. This chain connects TRBV7-3 to TRBJ2-1; TRBD2 matches 13 bases. CDR1 and CDR2 (germline): SGHTA, FQGTGA. J lost 2 bases, V lost 5 bases, and 3 bases had no gene match. This CDR3 has 16 residues. CDR3 amino acids: CASSTGLAGAYNEQFF. Written as DNA, the CDR3 is TGTGCCAGCAGCACCGGACTAGCGGGAGCCTACAATGAGCAGTTCTTC.

The chain recombines TRBV18 with TRBJ1-5; D is possibly TRBD1 (6 bases). Germline CDR1 is KGHSH and CDR2 is LQKENI. This CDR3 comprises 13 residues. V lost 6 bases, J lost 3 bases, and 9 bases lay in between. CDR3 amino acids: CASSWTDNQPQHF. The CDR3 DNA reads TGTGCCAGCTCTTGGACAGACAATCAGCCCCAGCATTTT.

The rearrangement joins TRBV11-2 to TRBJ1-1, with D perhaps TRBD1 (6 bases). Per germline, CDR1 SGHAT and CDR2 FQNNGV. The CDR3 covers 13 residues. The germline V and J ends were trimmed by 1 base and 4 bases, with 7 bases remaining between them. In DNA, the CDR3 is TGTGCCAGCAGCTTAGGACAGGTCACTGAAGCTTTCTTT. Translated: CASSLGQVTEAFF.

This clone came up once. The genes are TRBV7-9 and TRBJ2-2; 8 nucleotides align to TRBD2. V was pared by 5 bases and J by 3 bases, with 11 bases of the junction left unmatched. The CDR3 covers 17 residues. CDR1 and CDR2 from the germline V gene are SEHNR and FQNEAQ (reference sequence). The CDR3 loop reads CASSTRLRAGDTGELFF. CDR3 nucleotide sequence: TGTGCCAGCAGCACACGACTACGAGCGGGGGACACCGGGGAGCTGTTTTTT.

This clone was seen a single time. The V gene is TRBV5-5, the J gene TRBJ2-7; possible D gene TRBD1, 6 bases. This CDR3 is built from 12 residues. V lost 7 bases to trimming and J lost 0 bases, with 8 bases between them. Germline lookup yields CDR1 SGHKS and CDR2 YYEKEE (reference sequence). The CDR3 DNA sequence: TGTGCCAGCTCAGGGGTCTCCTACGAGCAGTACTTC. Amino acid sequence: CASSGVSYEQYF.

The rearrangement links TRBV5-5 to TRBJ2-7; possible D gene TRBD1, 5 bases. The germline V gene encodes CDR1 SGHKS and CDR2 YYEKEE (reference sequence). CDR3 length: 18 amino acids. Trimming shortened V by 0 bases and J by 2 bases, and 21 bases separated the two germline ends. CDR3 in amino acids: CASSLAEVVAGPPYEQYF. DNA of the CDR3: TGTGCCAGCAGCTTGGCGGAAGTTGTAGCAGGGCCCCCCTACGAGCAGTACTTC.

The gene calls are TRBV5-6 and TRBJ1-6; D is unclear. Germline CDR1 SGHDT, CDR2 YYEEEE. The CDR3 sequence is 14 residues long. V was shortened by 4 bases and J by 9 bases, with 14 bases between the two germline ends. CDR3 DNA sequence: TGTGCCAGCAGCCGAGACATGTCCGGTTCACCCCTCCACTTT. It is translated as CASSRDMSGSPLHF.

The CDR3 loop reads CASSSTGVISGANVLTF. Written as DNA, the CDR3 is TGTGCCAGCAGTTCGACAGGGGTAATCTCTGGGGCCAACGTCCTGACTTTC. The rearrangement links TRBV28 to TRBJ2-6; 8 bases map to TRBD1. The germline CDR1 and CDR2 sequences are MDHEN and SYDVKM. The V segment lost 4 bases and the J segment 0 bases; nucleotides outside the gene matches: 5. The CDR3 consists of 17 residues.

The chain recombines TRBV30 with TRBJ2-1, with a weak D call TRBD1 (6 bases). V lost 3 bases to trimming and J lost 6 bases, with 21 bases between them. The germline V gene encodes CDR1 GTSNPN and CDR2 SVGIG (reference sequence). The CDR3 spans 16 residues. The CDR3 region is CAWRGPTSTGLNEQFF. The CDR3 region has the DNA TGTGCCTGGAGGGGCCCTACCTCGACAGGCCTCAATGAGCAGTTCTTC. The entire variable domain, with the rest obtained from reference TRBV30 and TRBJ2-1, is as follows: SQTIHQWPATLVQPVGSPLSLECTVEGTSNPNLYWYRQAAGRGLQLLFYSVGIGQISSEVPQNLSASRPQDRQFILSSKKLLLSDSGFYLCAWRGPTSTGLNEQFFGPGTRLTVL.

In DNA form, the CDR3 reads TGTGCCAGCAGCTTGCCGGACAGGGGGCCTGTCCATCTTCGGTACGAGCAGTACTTC. This gives the protein CASSLPDRGPVHLRYEQYF. This chain uses TRBV7-9 with TRBJ2-7; 11 bases are shared with TRBD1. Germline-derived CDR1 and CDR2 are SEHNR and FQNEAQ (reference sequence). The length of the CDR3 is 19 residues. J gave up 4 bases and V 3 bases, and 17 bases lay outside the gene matches.

Comments on this clone: The junction differs from germline at one of its ends, possibly a read error. The chain links TRBV7-7 to TRBJ1-1; the D is unclear. This CDR3 is built from 13 residues. Looked up from germline, CDR1 is SSHAT and CDR2 is FNYEAQ (reference sequence). The CDR3 DNA sequence: TGTGCTAGCAGCTTAGAGCTAGGCACTGAAGCTTTCTTT. Its protein is CASSLELGTEAFF.

The V call is TRBV3-1 (or the pseudogene TRBV3-2), the J call TRBJ2-5, with 7 positions matching TRBD2. The junction had 6 bases not matched to a gene; V was cut back by 0 bases and J by 5 bases. The CDR3 covers 15 residues. CDR1 is LGHDT, CDR2 YNNKEL, per germline (reference sequence). The CDR3 DNA sequence: TGTGCCAGCAGCCAAGAATTAGCGGGCATGGAGACCCAGTACTTC. This gives the protein CASSQELAGMETQYF.

The CDR3 is CASSLGDRRKNYGYTF. CDR3 nucleotide sequence: TGCGCCAGCAGCTTGGGGGACAGGCGGAAAAACTATGGCTACACCTTC. This chain connects TRBV5-1 to TRBJ1-2, with 8 bases aligning to TRBD1. Germline V gives CDR1 SGHRS, CDR2 YFSETQ. The CDR3 consists of 16 residues. After removal of 0 bases from V and 2 bases from J, the junction contained 6 bases not matched to a gene.

This clone was found once. The rearrangement uses TRBV10-3 and TRBJ2-7; TRBD2 agrees at 7 bases. Germline values: CDR1 ENHRY, CDR2 SYGVKD. Germline trimming cut 0 bases from V and 9 bases from J; bases unmatched to any gene: 11. The CDR3 sequence is 15 residues long. CDR3 loop: CAISESTSVRGRQYF. As DNA, the CDR3 is TGTGCCATCAGTGAGTCAACTAGCGTTCGGGGGAGGCAGTACTTC.

This clone was found once. CDR3 nucleotides: TGTGCCAGCAGAGAGAACGGAGGCAACAACTATGGCTACACCTTC. Amino acid sequence: CASRENGGNNYGYTF. This chain uses TRBV6-5 with TRBJ1-2; D remains unclear. Germline V gene sequence: CDR1 MNHEY, CDR2 SVGAGI. Trimming stripped 6 bases from V and 2 bases from J, with 16 bases between. The CDR3 runs 15 residues.

This clone was observed at least ten times. The gene calls are TRBV7-9 and TRBJ2-1, with 9 positions matching TRBD1. This CDR3 region has 14 residues. Germline assignment: CDR1 SEHNR and CDR2 FQNEAQ (reference sequence). V lost 5 bases, J lost 8 bases, and 7 bases stayed unmatched. The CDR3 loop reads CASSKGQGFHEQFF. The CDR3 region has the DNA TGTGCCAGCAGCAAGGGACAGGGTTTCCATGAGCAGTTCTTC.

The V call is TRBV27, the J call TRBJ1-3, with a weak D call TRBD1 (5 bases). V lost 4 bases, J lost 0 bases, and 13 bases lay in between. The length of the CDR3 is 16 residues. The germline CDR1 and CDR2 sequences are MNHEY and SMNVEV (reference sequence). This CDR3 reads CASSSRRGTSGNTIYF. CDR3 DNA: TGTGCCAGCAGTTCCCGAAGGGGTACCTCTGGAAACACCATATATTTT.

This rearrangement joins TRBV29-1 to TRBJ2-6, with TRBD1 as a possible D gene (7 bases). CDR3 length: 16 amino acids. Germline-derived CDR1 and CDR2 are SQVTM and ANQGSEA. Trimming cost V 5 bases and J 0 bases, with 14 bases left between them. CDR3 in DNA: TGCAGCGTTACAGGGGACTTAATCTCTGGGGCCAACGTCCTGACTTTC. Residues: CSVTGDLISGANVLTF.

This chain uses TRBV5-1 with TRBJ1-2, with TRBD1 as a possible D gene (6 bases). CDR1 SGHRS and CDR2 YFSETQ come from the germline V gene. The CDR3 is 14 residues long. Trimming took off 5 bases at V and 3 bases at J, with 14 bases between the two ends. Here the CDR3 DNA reads TGCGCCAGCAGACTACCGGGACACGACTATGGCTACACCTTC. Protein: CASRLPGHDYGYTF.

The rearrangement links TRBV3-1 (or the pseudogene TRBV3-2) to TRBJ1-2, with a weak D call TRBD1 (5 bases). The CDR3 covers 16 residues. V was pared by 1 base and J by 6 bases, with 18 bases between. Per germline, CDR1 LGHDT and CDR2 YNNKEL (reference sequence). The CDR3 is CASSQGAGQSRHGYTF. The CDR3 DNA reads as TGTGCCAGCAGCCAAGGGGCGGGGCAGTCTAGACATGGCTACACCTTC.

The chain links TRBV5-4 to TRBJ2-1, with D perhaps TRBD1 (7 bases). From germline, CDR1 is SGHNT and CDR2 YYREEE (reference sequence). Trimming left V 4 bases short and J 1 base short, with 12 bases between. CDR3 length: 15 residues. The CDR3 here is CASSRGTDSYNEQFF. CDR3 nucleotides: TGTGCCAGCAGCCGGGGGACAGATTCCTACAATGAGCAGTTCTTC. The whole variable domain, remainder taken from reference TRBV5-4 and TRBJ2-1, is ETGVTQSPTHLIKTRGQQVTLRCSSQSGHNTVSWYQQALGQGPQFIFQYYREEENGRGNFPPRFSGLQFPNYSSELNVNALELDDSALYLCASSRGTDSYNEQFFGPGTRLTVL.

This clone was picked up a small number of times. V and J are TRBV20-1 and TRBJ1-1; the D is unclear. Germline CDR1 and CDR2: DFQATT and SNEGSKA (reference sequence). The CDR3 consists of 12 residues. The V end was cut by 3 bases, the J end by 6 bases, with 11 bases between. The CDR3 reads CSASPWSAEAFF. The CDR3 DNA follows: TGCAGTGCTAGTCCGTGGAGCGCTGAAGCTTTCTTT.

This clone was picked up one time. This chain links TRBV2 with TRBJ2-2; perhaps TRBD1 as D (6 bases). Germline CDR1 SNHLY, CDR2 FYNNEI. This CDR3 comprises 12 residues. Trimming removed 6 bases at V and 4 bases at J, with 6 bases between. The CDR3 reads CASRQGTGELFF. The CDR3 region has the DNA TGTGCCAGCAGACAGGGCACCGGGGAGCTGTTTTTT.

V is TRBV18 and J is TRBJ1-6, with D perhaps matching TRBD1 (6 bases). Germline V CDR1 and CDR2: KGHSH, LQKENI. The V gene lost 3 bases and the J gene lost 14 bases, with 14 bases spanning the gap. The CDR3 has 13 residues. Here the CDR3 DNA reads TGTGCCAGCTCACCTCCGGCTAGACAGGCCCTCCACTTT. Translation: CASSPPARQALHF.

The genes are TRBV7-2 and TRBJ2-1; 12 bases are a match to TRBD2. The CDR3 has 16 residues. The J segment lost 9 bases and the V segment lost 2 bases, leaving 8 bases of the junction unmatched. Germline lookup yields CDR1 SGHTA and CDR2 FQGNSA. CDR3: CASSLLSSGRVREQFF. The CDR3 region has the DNA TGTGCCAGCAGCTTATTGTCTAGCGGGAGGGTCCGTGAGCAGTTCTTC.